This TCR beta chain was identified in a study of beta chain features in type 1 diabetes. V lost 0 bases and J lost 6, with 3 bases in between. Germline values: CDR1 LNHNV, CDR2 YYDKDF (reference sequence). This CDR3 is 11 amino acids long. Every bit of the isolated RNA underwent reverse transcription, so sequencing read expressed TCRB transcripts. TCRdb's table, derived via immunoSEQ multiplex PCR, lists solely in-frame clones and lacks some. The table includes more than 350,000 clones, about an eighth detected once. One heparinised blood draw, averaging roughly 110 mL, came from each donor. The sample taken for sequencing was naive CD4+ T cells from blood. The V call is TRBV15, the J call TRBJ2-7; D not resolved. The receptor's source is a woman aged 18-29 years in good health. The CDR3, as DNA: TGTGCCACCAGCAGAGATGTCGAGCAGTACTTC. Translating it yields CATSRDVEQYF.